These 24 T cell receptor beta chains were sequenced from one sample in a study of T cells in Graves' hyperthyroidism and ophthalmopathy. Amplified TCR beta CDR3 regions derived from RNA transcripts. First-round RT-PCR targeting the TCR CDR3 was performed with the HTBI primer set. TCRdb processed the multiplex PCR reads anew with MiXCR; each CDR3 protein has one entry. The sample comprises around 600,000 distinct CDR3 sequences, approximately 15% of which are singletons, and around 7% rests with the top ten. The specimen sequenced was blood. These receptors were obtained from a woman in her late teens or twenties with Graves' ophthalmopathy.

The V call is TRBV6-4, the J call TRBJ2-1; D may be TRBD1 (6 bases). The CDR3 runs to 15 residues. CDR1 is MRHNA and CDR2 is SNTAGT in the germline V gene. Trimming removed 6 bases at V and 1 base at J, with 13 bases between. The CDR3: CASSRTGISYNEQFF. In DNA form, the CDR3 reads TGTGCCAGCAGCCGAACAGGGATATCCTACAATGAGCAGTTCTTC.

This clonotype was seen only a few times. The chain employs TRBV18 and TRBJ2-2; D possibly corresponds to TRBD1 (5 bases). The CDR3 is made up of 16 amino acids. CDR1 KGHSH and CDR2 LQKENI come from the germline V gene. Trimming removed 0 bases from V and 0 bases from J, with 8 bases in between. The CDR3 reads CASSPPKGSNTGELFF. CDR3 DNA sequence: TGTGCCAGCTCACCACCTAAGGGGTCGAACACCGGGGAGCTGTTTTTT.

This clonotype was seen repeatedly, ten times or more. The chain is built from TRBV12-3 or TRBV12-4 and TRBJ2-1; maybe TRBD1 (7 bases). V lost 5 bases to trimming and J lost 7 bases, with 15 bases between them. The CDR3 covers 14 residues. CDR3 coding DNA: TGTGCCAGCAGTACATACAGGGGAGGTAATGAGCAGTTCTTC. Protein product: CASSTYRGGNEQFF.

This clonotype was counted only a few times. The chain links TRBV4-2 to TRBJ2-7; D is perhaps TRBD1 or TRBD2 (5 bases each). Per germline, CDR1 LGHNA and CDR2 YNFKEQ. This CDR3 region has 18 residues. With 2 bases removed from V and 2 bases from J, the gap between germline ends came to 22 bases. CDR3 sequence reads: CASSQLPPRDPWTYEQYF. The CDR3, as DNA: TGTGCCAGCAGCCAACTACCTCCTCGGGACCCTTGGACCTACGAGCAGTACTTC.

At least ten counts were recorded for this clonotype. The chain links TRBV6-2 or TRBV6-3 to TRBJ1-5; D uncertain. The CDR3 is 12 residues long. Trimming shortened V by 0 bases and J by 7 bases, and 4 bases separated the two germline ends. The germline CDR1 and CDR2 sequences are MNHEY and SVGEGT. In DNA, the CDR3 is TGTGCCAGCAGTTACTCAGCCCAGCCCCAGCATTTT. This codes for CASSYSAQPQHF.

Ten or more counts support this clonotype. V gene TRBV28 combines with J gene TRBJ1-6; the match to TRBD1 covers 10 bases. V lost 6 bases and J lost 7; bases outside the gene matches: 9. Germline lookup yields CDR1 MDHEN and CDR2 SYDVKM. This CDR3 contains 16 residues. CDR3 protein: CASRLLLTGGNSPLHF. Here the CDR3 DNA reads TGTGCCAGCAGGCTCCTCCTGACAGGGGGCAATTCACCCCTCCACTTT.

This clonotype was recorded once. V usage is TRBV28 and J usage is TRBJ2-7, with 9 bases aligning to TRBD1. This CDR3 spans 15 amino acids. With V trimmed by 5 bases and J by 3 bases, 8 bases remained unmatched. Germline CDR1 is MDHEN and CDR2 is SYDVKM. CDR3 DNA: TGTGCCAGCAGTACCTTACAGGGGGCGAACTACGAGCAGTACTTC. Translation gives CASSTLQGANYEQYF.

At least ten counts were recorded for this clonotype. The chain couples TRBV3-1 to TRBJ1-2; D gene ambiguous. With 1 base removed from V and 8 bases from J, the gap between germline ends came to 8 bases. The CDR3 runs to 12 residues. Germline assignment: CDR1 LGHDT and CDR2 YNNKEL (reference sequence). The CDR3 spells CASSQGGGGYTF. The CDR3, as DNA: TGTGCCAGCAGCCAAGGGGGAGGCGGCTACACCTTC.

This clonotype was observed at least ten times. The genes are TRBV12-3 or TRBV12-4 and TRBJ1-2, with D perhaps TRBD1 (5 bases). The CDR3 has 12 amino acids. V was cut by 8 bases and J by 8 bases, with 15 bases left in between. The CDR3: CASSGRVSGYTF. In DNA, the CDR3 is TGTGCCAGCTCTGGCAGGGTCAGCGGCTACACCTTC.

This clonotype was recorded many times. This chain links TRBV6-1 with TRBJ2-1, with D perhaps assigned TRBD1 or TRBD2 (7 bases each). Germline V gene sequence: CDR1 MNHNS, CDR2 SASEGT. This CDR3 region has 18 residues. V was pared by 6 bases and J by 3 bases, with 24 bases between. For the CDR3, the DNA is TGTGCCAGCAGACCCCAGGGGGGGGGTGGAGGATTCTACAATGAGCAGTTCTTC. This translates into CASRPQGGGGGFYNEQFF.

The chain has TRBV4-1 and TRBJ2-7; 9 positions agree with TRBD2. V trimming: 6 bases; J trimming: 4 bases; junction bases outside the gene matches: 7. Per germline, CDR1 MGHRA and CDR2 YSYEKL. The CDR3 spans 14 residues. The CDR3 bases are TGCGCCAGCAGAGACGTAGCGGGAGCTTACGAGCAGTACTTC. Amino acids: CASRDVAGAYEQYF.

In this sample, this clonotype turned up once. J is TRBJ2-5 and V is TRBV18, with 10 bases that match TRBD1. Germline V CDR1 and CDR2: KGHSH, LQKENI. The CDR3 spans 14 residues. Losses at the gene ends were 6 bases for V and 0 bases for J; bases not matched to a gene: 1. This chain's CDR3 is CASSGTGDQETQYF. The CDR3, as DNA: TGTGCCAGCTCGGGGACAGGGGACCAAGAGACCCAGTACTTC.

In its sample, this clonotype was seen a few times. The junction does not match germline at one end; this may be a read error. The V gene is TRBV6-5, the J gene TRBJ1-2; 7 bases fit TRBD1. The germline gives CDR1 MNHEY, CDR2 SVGAGI. The CDR3 sequence is 14 residues long. This CDR3 is CASGYAGQVDGYTF. CDR3 DNA sequence: TGTGCCAGCGGTTACGCCGGACAGGTTGATGGCTACACCTTC.

In its sample, this clonotype was seen a few times. The chain links TRBV28 to TRBJ1-6, with D unclear. CDR1 is MDHEN, CDR2 SYDVKM, per germline. This CDR3 has 13 amino acids. Trimming took 5 bases from V and 6 from J, leaving 8 bases between them. In DNA, the CDR3 is TGTGCCAGCAGTCCTACATCTAATTCACCCCTCCACTTT. Encoded protein: CASSPTSNSPLHF.

Note on this clonotype: Being one base from a much bigger clone, this may be a read error. The CDR3 nucleotides read TGTGCCAGCAGTCCGACTAGCGGGAACTACAATGGGCAGTTCTTC. It encodes CASSPTSGNYNGQFF. The rearrangement joins TRBV6-2 or TRBV6-3 to TRBJ2-1, with TRBD2 matching over 11 bases. Germline loops: CDR1 MNHEY, CDR2 SVGEGT. This CDR3 has 15 residues.

The chain is built from TRBV7-2 and TRBJ2-1; no firm D call. Per the germline V gene, CDR1 is SGHTA and CDR2 is FQGNSA. V lost 5 bases and J lost 7, with 27 bases in between. The CDR3 totals 18 residues. The CDR3 DNA is TGTGCCAGCAGCCTTAGATGGCCTACCAGCTCCCCTAGGAATGAGCAGTTCTTC. The encoded protein is CASSLRWPTSSPRNEQFF.

A few counts support this clonotype. The chain employs TRBV24-1 and TRBJ2-1; D possibly matches TRBD1 or TRBD2 (5 bases each). V lost 7 bases and J 8 bases, leaving 23 bases between the germline ends. Germline lookup yields CDR1 KGHDR and CDR2 SFDVKD. This CDR3 is built from 16 residues. The CDR3 DNA is TGTGCCACCAGGGATCCCCCCGACAGAGGGGAGTATGAGCAGTTCTTC. Its translation: CATRDPPDRGEYEQFF.

Many counts were recorded for this clonotype. The chain links TRBV28 to TRBJ1-2, with TRBD1 identical over 10 bases. With V trimmed by 7 bases and J by 6 bases, 11 bases remained unmatched. CDR1 and CDR2 from the germline V gene are MDHEN and SYDVKM. The CDR3 has 15 amino acids. The CDR3 reads CASNFPGTGADGYTF. The CDR3 DNA is TGTGCCAGCAATTTCCCCGGGACAGGGGCGGATGGCTACACCTTC.

The table lists this clonotype with a few counts. The gene calls are TRBV18 and TRBJ2-7; perhaps TRBD2 as D (6 bases). Germline CDR1 KGHSH, CDR2 LQKENI. This CDR3 is 14 amino acids long. Trimming took 6 bases from V and 7 from J, leaving 19 bases between them. DNA of the CDR3: TGTGCCAGCTCGCCTACCGGGACTCCGGGAGAGCAGTACTTC. This codes for CASSPTGTPGEQYF.

This clonotype has ten or more counts. This rearrangement joins TRBV10-3 to TRBJ2-7, with D possibly TRBD2 on 5 matching bases. This CDR3 region has 20 residues. The germline V gene has CDR1 ENHRY and CDR2 SYGVKD. V lost 0 bases to trimming and J lost 0 bases, with 24 bases between them. The chain's CDR3 is CAISESAIGPVMEDSYEQYF. The CDR3 DNA reads as TGTGCCATCAGTGAGTCGGCCATCGGGCCCGTGATGGAGGACTCCTACGAGCAGTACTTC.

This clonotype was detected only a few times. The chain combines TRBV27 with TRBJ1-6; D possibly corresponds to TRBD1 (5 bases). Trimming removed 8 bases at V and 7 bases at J, with 21 bases between. Germline V gene data show CDR1 as MNHEY and CDR2 as SMNVEV (reference sequence). This CDR3 is 16 amino acids long. The CDR3, as DNA: TGTGCCAGCGGGGATCTCGGGGGACCGAAAAATTCACCCCTCCACTTT. This sequence encodes CASGDLGGPKNSPLHF.

This clonotype has at least ten counts. V usage is TRBV5-8 and J usage is TRBJ2-7; D tentatively fits TRBD1 or TRBD2 (5 bases each). The germline V gene has CDR1 SGHTS and CDR2 YDEGEE. Trimming cost V 6 bases and J 1 base, with 11 bases left between them. This CDR3 comprises 13 residues. In DNA, the CDR3 is TGTGCCAGCACCGGGGACGAGTCCTACGAGCAGTACTTC. It encodes CASTGDESYEQYF.

The chain is built from TRBV12-3 or TRBV12-4 and TRBJ1-4; 10 positions match TRBD1. Losses at the gene ends were 6 bases for V and 6 bases for J; bases not matched to a gene: 7. The CDR3 has 15 residues. In nucleotides, the CDR3 is TGTGCCAGCAGCCGTGGACAGGGGGTGTATGAAAAACTGTTTTTT. This codes for CASSRGQGVYEKLFF.

The chain uses TRBV6-2 or TRBV6-3 and TRBJ1-6, with a weak D call TRBD1 (6 bases). Germline V gives CDR1 MNHEY, CDR2 SVGEGT. This CDR3 region has 15 residues. Trimming removed 0 bases from V and 10 bases from J, with 13 bases in between. CDR3: CASSYSPRGRSPLHF. CDR3 bases: TGTGCCAGCAGTTACTCACCCAGGGGCCGGTCACCCCTCCACTTT.